What follows describes a single T cell receptor (beta chain). Authors' data handling: Estimation of nucleated cell counts was performed using reference gene primer amplification. Profiled with immunoSEQ multiplex PCR; TCRdb holds only in-frame clones, not every one. The V and J calls and the clone size are those of that table, but D and trimming were determined from the DNA. The sample has about 53,000 clones; approximately 92% are singletons. The sample belongs to a study of blood T cell repertoires in COVID-19. This CDR3 is 13 amino acids long. Germline V gene data show CDR1 as SGHRS and CDR2 as YFSETQ. V was pared by 0 bases and J by 11 bases, with 15 bases between.

This sequence was found in a man in his sixties with active COVID-19. The sequenced sample was peripheral blood. The chain has TRBV5-1 and TRBJ2-7; D perhaps matches TRBD2 (5 bases). CDR3 sequence (DNA): TGCGCCAGCAGCTTGGATACCCAACCGAGGGAGTACTTC. Protein: CASSLDTQPREYF.